The next 32 T cell receptor beta chains were all read from a single sample in a study of T cell changes during pregnancy in multiple sclerosis. Produced via immunoSEQ multiplex PCR; TCRdb's table is partial and in-frame only. The table records about 47,000 clones, over 75% of them present only once. The source was CD8+ T cells from peripheral blood mononuclear cells, collected in the second trimester of pregnancy. The receptor source for this set is a female donor with multiple sclerosis, enrolled in a pregnancy study.

The chain links TRBV29-1 to TRBJ2-3; 7 bases match TRBD1. J gave up 2 bases and V 5 bases, and 16 bases lay outside the gene matches. The CDR3 contains 17 residues. Germline V gene data show CDR1 as SQVTM and CDR2 as ANQGSEA. This chain's CDR3 is CSVYGAVRGPTTDTQYF. The CDR3, as DNA: TGCAGCGTTTACGGTGCGGTAAGGGGGCCCACCACAGATACGCAGTATTTT.

V is TRBV5-6 and J is TRBJ2-3; D might be TRBD2 (5 bases). There are 14 residues in the CDR3. Trimming left V 0 bases short and J 4 bases short, with 9 bases between. Germline CDR1 SGHDT, CDR2 YYEEEE. This chain's CDR3 is CASSLEVSADTQYF. As DNA, the CDR3 is TGTGCCAGCAGCTTGGAAGTTAGCGCAGATACGCAGTATTTT. Full variable domain (rest looked up from reference TRBV5-6 and TRBJ2-3): DAGVTQSPTHLIKTRGQQVTLRCSPKSGHDTVSWYQQALGQGPQFIFQYYEEEERQRGNFPDRFSGHQFPNYSSELNVNALLLGDSALYLCASSLEVSADTQYFGPGTRLTVL.

The rearrangement links TRBV5-6 to TRBJ2-7; 8 nucleotides align to TRBD1. The germline CDR1 and CDR2 sequences are SGHDT and YYEEEE. This CDR3 is built from 15 residues. The V segment lost 0 bases and the J segment 4 bases; nucleotides outside the gene matches: 6. The CDR3 coding sequence is TGTGCCAGCAGCTTGGGGACAGGGTGGGGTTACGAGCAGTACTTC. Translation: CASSLGTGWGYEQYF.

CDR3 coding DNA: TGTGCCATCAGTGAGGAGGTGGCTAGCGGGGGGGTGAGAGAGACCCAGTACTTC. Translated: CAISEEVASGGVRETQYF. This chain uses TRBV10-3 with TRBJ2-5; 12 bases are a match to TRBD2. The CDR3 is made up of 18 amino acids. The germline CDR1 and CDR2 sequences are ENHRY and SYGVKD. Germline trimming cut 2 bases from V and 4 bases from J; bases unmatched to any gene: 11.

This clone is a singleton in its sample. The chain is built from TRBV9 and TRBJ1-1, with 7 bases that match TRBD1. V dropped 0 bases and J dropped 4; count of bases not matched to a gene: 3. The germline V gene encodes CDR1 SGDLS and CDR2 YYNGEE. CDR3 length: 14 residues. Written as DNA, the CDR3 is TGTGCCAGCAGCGTAGACACAGGGGCCACTGAAGCTTTCTTT. Encoded protein: CASSVDTGATEAFF.

This clone was seen more than once but under ten times. The V and J genes are TRBV29-1 and TRBJ2-7, with D possibly being TRBD1 (5 bases). Germline V gene data show CDR1 as SQVTM and CDR2 as ANQGSEA. The CDR3 runs to 13 residues. V was trimmed by 3 bases and J by 2 bases, leaving 11 bases between them. The CDR3 region has the DNA TGCAGCGTTGAGTATTCGGACACCTACGAGCAGTACTTC. Translated: CSVEYSDTYEQYF.

The chain combines TRBV28 with TRBJ2-3; TRBD2 is a possible D gene (6 bases). The CDR3 spans 15 residues. Trimming took off 1 base at V and 1 base at J, with 9 bases between the two ends. Germline V lookup: CDR1 MDHEN, CDR2 SYDVKM. The DNA of the CDR3 is TGTGCCAGCAGTTTATTTGCGGGGCGCACAGATACGCAGTATTTT. Translated: CASSLFAGRTDTQYF.

In its sample, this clone was seen a few times. The chain employs TRBV7-9 and TRBJ1-5; 7 bases map to TRBD1. Germline trimming cut 5 bases from V and 7 bases from J; bases unmatched to any gene: 11. Germline V gives CDR1 SEHNR, CDR2 FQNEAQ (reference sequence). This CDR3 region has 15 residues. CDR3 amino acids: CASSLSGGASQPQHF. The CDR3 DNA reads as TGTGCCAGCAGCCTGTCAGGGGGAGCTAGCCAGCCCCAGCATTTT.

A few counts support this clone. The chain carries TRBV6-1 and TRBJ1-2; 8 bases match TRBD1. J was trimmed by 4 bases and V by 5 bases; bases with no gene match: 6. Germline V gene lookup returns CDR1 MNHNS and CDR2 SASEGT. This CDR3 spans 14 amino acids. The CDR3 is CASSRTGFGYGYTF. CDR3 nucleotide sequence: TGTGCCAGCAGTAGGACAGGGTTTGGCTATGGCTACACCTTC.

A few counts support this clone. V usage is TRBV9 and J usage is TRBJ1-1; weak D call: TRBD1 (6 bases). Germline values: CDR1 SGDLS, CDR2 YYNGEE. The CDR3 consists of 13 residues. Trimming removed 3 bases from V and 10 bases from J, with 16 bases in between. The CDR3 sequence: CASSDTDSRIAFF. Written as DNA, the CDR3 is TGTGCCAGCAGCGATACGGACAGCCGCATAGCTTTCTTT.

As regards this clone: The junction and the germline gene differ at one end; a read error may be behind it. This chain joins TRBV4-1 and TRBJ1-1, with D perhaps matching TRBD1 (6 bases). Per germline, CDR1 MGHRA and CDR2 YSYEKL. The CDR3 contains 14 residues. This CDR3 reads CASSPLTGNSEAFF. DNA of the CDR3: TGCGCCAGCAGCCCGTTAACAGGGAACTCTGAAGCTTTCTTT.

This sequence joins TRBV29-1 and TRBJ2-1, with D unresolved. The CDR3 extends over 11 amino acids. Germline V CDR1 and CDR2: SQVTM, ANQGSEA. V lost 4 bases, J lost 8 bases, and 9 bases lay in between. The CDR3 here is CSVVSADEQFF. Here the CDR3 DNA reads TGCAGCGTTGTATCTGCGGATGAGCAGTTCTTC.

The gene calls are TRBV7-8 and TRBJ1-3; TRBD1 matches 8 bases. This CDR3 is 14 amino acids long. Germline-derived CDR1 and CDR2 are SGHVS and FQNEAQ. V trimming: 5 bases; J trimming: 4 bases; junction bases outside the gene matches: 4. The CDR3 coding sequence is TGTGCCAGCAGCGCCCGACAGGGGGGAAACACCATATATTTT. Translating it yields CASSARQGGNTIYF.

V gene TRBV11-2 combines with J gene TRBJ1-4; D is unresolved. Trimming took 2 bases from V and 7 from J, leaving 14 bases between them. The germline V gene has CDR1 SGHAT and CDR2 FQNNGV. The length of the CDR3 is 15 residues. CDR3 sequence reads: CASSLPPAPGEKLFF. As DNA, the CDR3 is TGTGCCAGCAGCTTACCTCCCGCCCCGGGTGAAAAACTGTTTTTT.

The V gene is TRBV2, the J gene TRBJ1-5, with 7 bases lining up with TRBD1. The CDR3 covers 15 residues. CDR1 is SNHLY and CDR2 is FYNNEI in the germline V gene. The V segment lost 6 bases and the J segment 2 bases; nucleotides outside the gene matches: 7. This CDR3 is CASSAQGFGNQPQHF. The CDR3 coding sequence is TGTGCCAGCAGCGCACAGGGGTTCGGCAATCAGCCCCAGCATTTT.

With regard to this clone: One end of the junction fails to match germline, which may point to a read error. CDR3 DNA: TGTGCCAGTAGTGAAGCAGGGGGGGACTACAATGAGCAGTTCTTC. This codes for CASSEAGGDYNEQFF. The chain employs TRBV6-1 and TRBJ2-1; D is tentatively TRBD1 or TRBD2 (7 bases each). This CDR3 comprises 15 residues. The germline gives CDR1 MNHNS, CDR2 SASEGT.

This clone occurred once. This chain uses TRBV14 with TRBJ1-5; D possibly corresponds to TRBD1 (6 bases). Trimming took 2 bases from V and 0 from J, leaving 8 bases between them. Per the germline V gene, CDR1 is SGHDN and CDR2 is FVKESK. The CDR3 has 15 residues. The DNA of the CDR3 is TGTGCCAGCAGCCAAACAGGGAGTAGCAATCAGCCCCAGCATTTT. This codes for CASSQTGSSNQPQHF.

J is TRBJ2-1 and V is TRBV10-3, with D possibly TRBD1 on 5 matching bases. Germline V gene data show CDR1 as ENHRY and CDR2 as SYGVKD. The V and J ends lost 6 bases and 7 bases respectively, with 10 bases between them. The CDR3 sequence is 12 residues long. The CDR3 loop is CAIRVRGNEQFF. For the CDR3, the DNA is TGTGCCATCAGGGTAAGGGGAAATGAGCAGTTCTTC.

The chain has TRBV7-3 and TRBJ2-3; 8 bases agree with TRBD1. The CDR3 is 14 residues long. The germline V gene has CDR1 SGHTA and CDR2 FQGTGA. V trimming: 6 bases; J trimming: 0 bases; junction bases outside the gene matches: 2. DNA of the CDR3: TGTGCCAGCAGTCGGACAGGGAGCACAGATACGCAGTATTTT. Protein sequence: CASSRTGSTDTQYF.

This rearrangement joins TRBV6-4 to TRBJ2-1, with a weak D call TRBD2 (7 bases). Trimming cost V 2 bases and J 5 bases, with 13 bases left between them. CDR3 length equals 15 residues. Germline loops: CDR1 MRHNA, CDR2 SNTAGT. The CDR3 sequence is CASSDEGGANNEQFF. CDR3 bases: TGTGCCAGCAGTGACGAGGGGGGGGCCAACAATGAGCAGTTCTTC.

The chain couples TRBV13 to TRBJ1-2; D not certain. The CDR3 sequence is 13 residues long. V shed 6 bases and J shed 6 bases, with 14 bases lying between them. Looked up from germline, CDR1 is PRHDT and CDR2 is FYEKMQ (reference sequence). CDR3 DNA sequence: TGTGCCAGCAGGGAACTATGGGGAGATGGCTACACCTTC. It specifies CASRELWGDGYTF.

The rearrangement uses TRBV6-6 and TRBJ2-2; D unclear. Germline CDR1 is MNHNY and CDR2 is SVGAGI (reference sequence). The length of the CDR3 is 12 residues. Trimming removed 8 bases from V and 2 bases from J, with 6 bases in between. The CDR3 sequence: CASGGNTGELFF. CDR3 nucleotide sequence: TGTGCCAGCGGCGGAAACACCGGGGAGCTGTTTTTT.

This chain uses TRBV9 with TRBJ1-6; D is unclear. Germline CDR1 SGDLS, CDR2 YYNGEE. This CDR3 spans 16 amino acids. V lost 0 bases and J lost 2, with 9 bases in between. The CDR3 DNA follows: TGTGCCAGCAGCGTAGGGGCAGCAACCTATAATTCACCCCTCCACTTT. Amino acid sequence: CASSVGAATYNSPLHF. Based on the CDR3 plus reference TRBV9 and TRBJ1-6, the full variable domain is DSGVTQTPKHLITATGQRVTLRCSPRSGDLSVYWYQQSLDQGLQFLIQYYNGEERAKGNILERFSAQQFPDLHSELNLSSLELGDSALYFCASSVGAATYNSPLHFGNGTRLTVT.

The chain combines TRBV2 with TRBJ1-2, with D unresolved. Germline V gives CDR1 SNHLY, CDR2 FYNNEI. V gave up 3 bases and J gave up 0 bases, with 8 bases separating them. The CDR3 is 14 residues long. CDR3 protein: CASSDGGANYGYTF. In DNA, the CDR3 is TGTGCCAGCAGTGATGGTGGAGCTAACTATGGCTACACCTTC.

This chain links TRBV28 with TRBJ2-7; possible D gene TRBD2, 6 bases. The germline V and J ends were trimmed by 10 bases and 2 bases, with 15 bases remaining between them. Germline V gene data show CDR1 as MDHEN and CDR2 as SYDVKM. The CDR3 totals 13 residues. In nucleotides, the CDR3 is TGTGCCACCTTGAGGGGAGGAACCTACGAGCAGTACTTC. Its protein is CATLRGGTYEQYF.

This clone was picked up a small number of times. V and J are TRBV11-2 and TRBJ1-5; D remains ambiguous. CDR3 length: 13 residues. Trimming stripped 5 bases from V and 4 bases from J, with 9 bases between. Germline CDR1 is SGHAT and CDR2 is FQNNGV. Here the CDR3 reads CASSRQRNQPQHF. CDR3 nucleotides: TGTGCCAGCAGCCGACAAAGAAATCAGCCCCAGCATTTT.

DNA of the CDR3: TGTGCCAGCAGCTCCGTAGCTGCCCAAGAGACCCAGTACTTC. Its protein is CASSSVAAQETQYF. This chain links TRBV11-2 with TRBJ2-5, with unresolved D. V was clipped by 4 bases and J by 1 base, with 10 bases between them. CDR3 length: 14 residues. The V gene's germline CDR1 is SGHAT and CDR2 FQNNGV.

V is TRBV27 and J is TRBJ2-1; possibly TRBD2 for D (7 bases). Germline values: CDR1 MNHEY, CDR2 SMNVEV (reference sequence). This CDR3 spans 15 amino acids. Trimming left V 2 bases short and J 2 bases short, with 10 bases between. The CDR3 DNA is TGTGCCAGCAGTTTAACGGGGGGCACCTACAATGAGCAGTTCTTC. This codes for CASSLTGGTYNEQFF.

The gene calls are TRBV11-1 and TRBJ1-1; D is unresolved. Germline CDR1 SGHAT, CDR2 FQDESV (reference sequence). Trimming stripped 0 bases from V and 8 bases from J, with 10 bases between. The CDR3 is made up of 13 amino acids. The CDR3 bases are TGTGCCAGCAGCTTAGCCCAGGCCTTAGAAGCTTTCTTT. Translated: CASSLAQALEAFF. Using reference TRBV11-1 and TRBJ1-1 for the parts outside the CDR3, the full variable domain is EAEVAQSPRYKITEKSQAVAFWCDPISGHATLYWYRQILGQGPELLVQFQDESVVDDSQLPKDRFSAERLKGVDSTLKIQPAELGDSAMYLCASSLAQALEAFFGQGTRLTVV.

The chain has TRBV14 and TRBJ2-1, with D maybe TRBD2 (6 bases). V dropped 0 bases and J dropped 8 bases, with 11 bases sitting between them. Germline V gives CDR1 SGHDN, CDR2 FVKESK. This CDR3 region has 14 residues. The CDR3 loop reads CASSQDLGGDEQFF. DNA for the CDR3: TGTGCCAGCAGCCAAGATCTGGGGGGAGATGAGCAGTTCTTC. The full variable domain, completed using reference TRBV14 and TRBJ2-1, is EAGVTQFPSHSVIEKGQTVTLRCDPISGHDNLYWYRRVMGKEIKFLLHFVKESKQDESGMPNNRFLAERTGGTYSTLKVQPAELEDSGVYFCASSQDLGGDEQFFGPGTRLTVL.

The chain joins TRBV18 to TRBJ1-4; D gene uncertain. Deletions cut 3 bases from V and 6 bases from J, with 8 bases between. Germline loops: CDR1 KGHSH, CDR2 LQKENI. There are 13 residues in the CDR3. CDR3 DNA: TGTGCCAGCTCACCCCCGACTGATGAAAAACTGTTTTTT. Translation gives CASSPPTDEKLFF.

This rearrangement joins TRBV5-6 to TRBJ2-7, with a tentative D call TRBD1 (5 bases). The CDR3 spans 16 residues. V lost 2 bases and J lost 4, with 19 bases in between. Per the germline V gene, CDR1 is SGHDT and CDR2 is YYEEEE. This CDR3 reads CASSLQTDGRVYEQYF. The CDR3 nucleotides read TGTGCCAGCAGCTTACAGACAGACGGAAGGGTTTACGAGCAGTACTTC.